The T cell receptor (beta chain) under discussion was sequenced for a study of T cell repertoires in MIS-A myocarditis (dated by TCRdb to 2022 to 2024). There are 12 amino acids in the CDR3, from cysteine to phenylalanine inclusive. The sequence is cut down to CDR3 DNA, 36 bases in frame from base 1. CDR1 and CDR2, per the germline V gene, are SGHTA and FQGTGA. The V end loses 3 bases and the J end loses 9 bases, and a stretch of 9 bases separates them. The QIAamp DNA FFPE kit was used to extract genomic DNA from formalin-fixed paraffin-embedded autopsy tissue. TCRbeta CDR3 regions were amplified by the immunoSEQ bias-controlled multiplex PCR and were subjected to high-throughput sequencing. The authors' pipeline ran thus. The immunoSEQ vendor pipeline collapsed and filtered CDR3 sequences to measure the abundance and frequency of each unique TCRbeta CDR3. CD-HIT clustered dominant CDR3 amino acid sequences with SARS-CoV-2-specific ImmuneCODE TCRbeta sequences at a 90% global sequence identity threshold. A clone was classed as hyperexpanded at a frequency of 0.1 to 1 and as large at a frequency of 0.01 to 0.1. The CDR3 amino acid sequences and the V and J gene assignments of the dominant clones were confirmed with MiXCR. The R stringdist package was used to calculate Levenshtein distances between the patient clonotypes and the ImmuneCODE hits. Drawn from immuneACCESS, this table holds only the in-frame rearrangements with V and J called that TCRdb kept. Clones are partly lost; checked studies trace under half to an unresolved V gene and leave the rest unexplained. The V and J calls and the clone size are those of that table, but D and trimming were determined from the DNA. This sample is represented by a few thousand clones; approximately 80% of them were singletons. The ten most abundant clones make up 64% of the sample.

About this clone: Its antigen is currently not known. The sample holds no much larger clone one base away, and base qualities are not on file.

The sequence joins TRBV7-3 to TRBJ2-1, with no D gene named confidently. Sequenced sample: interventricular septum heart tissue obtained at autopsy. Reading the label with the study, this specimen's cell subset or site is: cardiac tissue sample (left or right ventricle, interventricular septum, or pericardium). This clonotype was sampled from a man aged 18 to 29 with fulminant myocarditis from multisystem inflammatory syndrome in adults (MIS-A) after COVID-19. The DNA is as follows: TGTGCCAGCAGCTTTACTGACGGTGAGCAGTTCTTC. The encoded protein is CASSFTDGEQFF.